The rows below give T cell receptor beta chains drawn from one sample of a study of T-cell reconstitution after alpha-beta-depleted transplantation in children. From the PCR reads, TCRdb called clonotypes with MiXCR, one entry per CDR3 protein. The sample holds about 310,000 distinct CDR3 sequences, around 20% seen once. The material sequenced was PBMCs, mostly from graft donor cells, taken 180 days after TCRalphabeta/CD19-depleted stem cell transplant. The receptors were sampled from a male patient aged 10 to 17 who had a stem cell transplant for acute lymphoblastic leukemia, so the T cells may come from the graft donor. The conserved cysteine and the conserved F or W are not part of the CDR3 here. Each record gives: J gene, V gene, CDR3 protein.

TRBJ2-1,TRBV20-1,SASSVSGESSYNEQF
TRBJ2-7,TRBV15,ATSSPSGTGDGEQY
TRBJ1-1,TRBV7-2,ASSLALGGRTEAF
TRBJ2-2,TRBV4-1,ASSPDRKNTGELF
TRBJ1-1,TRBV12-3/TRBV12-4,ASSFGGADTEAF
TRBJ2-7,TRBV6-1,ASSAGTGTYEQY
TRBJ2-7,TRBV7-3,ASSSRATSSKGEQY
TRBJ2-2,TRBV9,ASSAGIAGTGELF
TRBJ2-1,TRBV7-2,ASSSLRGQGKASAHNEQF
TRBJ2-1,TRBV20-1,SARDLKRINNEQF
TRBJ2-7,TRBV27,ASSLLGKSYEQY
TRBJ2-7,TRBV12-5,ASTPSGNSYEQY
TRBJ2-1,TRBV6-1,ASSQRAGRTNYNEQF
TRBJ2-2,TRBV12-3/TRBV12-4,ASSLRGLGRNTGELF
TRBJ2-2,TRBV19,ASSITQGSKLAGELF
TRBJ2-7,TRBV10-3,AIKVGLEQY
TRBJ1-5,TRBV20-1,SARAGGGFSNQPQH
TRBJ2-5,TRBV25-1,ASSTGLGTQY
TRBJ1-1,TRBV4-2,ASSHGTGEAF
TRBJ2-7,TRBV21-1,ASSKGLAGVVY
TRBJ1-2,TRBV20-1,SVASRAYYGYT
TRBJ2-7,TRBV20-1,SASFPGRSRYEQY
TRBJ2-1,TRBV24-1,ATSDLRRGGQQQQF
TRBJ2-2,TRBV18,ASSPQISGTNTGELF
TRBJ1-4,TRBV7-9,ASSAPGIATNEKLF
TRBJ2-7,TRBV2,ASSLEGSQGYEQY
TRBJ2-7,TRBV2,ASRGLAGVGEQY
TRBJ2-1,TRBV27,ASRNLGLPPYNEQF
TRBJ2-2,TRBV12-3/TRBV12-4,ALVREGDTGELF
TRBJ1-1,TRBV20-1,SAQSGAVATEAF
TRBJ2-3,TRBV15,ATTPGIAQPDTQY
TRBJ2-2,TRBV5-6,ASSSRGTGELF
TRBJ2-7,TRBV4-1,ASSQESGVGAIPYEQY
TRBJ2-1,TRBV27,ASSFGKYNEQF
TRBJ2-3,TRBV20-1,SARVGGASTDTQY
TRBJ2-7,TRBV5-1,ASSLGDAARQY
TRBJ2-7,TRBV27,ASSLGGLSYEQY
TRBJ1-2,TRBV27,ASSRDRVSDGYT
TRBJ1-1,TRBV7-3,ASSPHDSEAF
TRBJ2-7,TRBV7-3,ASIPRDRPYEQY
TRBJ2-7,TRBV4-1,ASSQGRASGRYEQY
TRBJ2-3,TRBV12-3/TRBV12-4,ASSFSFLTDTQY
TRBJ2-6,TRBV5-1,ASRDRGFFGANVLT
TRBJ1-1,TRBV10-3,AIRDLKQGNTEAF
TRBJ1-2,TRBV24-1,ATSDLGIGYT
TRBJ1-2,TRBV12-3/TRBV12-4,ASSLQFYGYT
TRBJ2-1,TRBV24-1,ATSDLVGTSGSLHEQF
TRBJ2-3,TRBV18,ASSPLIAPPLTDTQY
TRBJ1-1,TRBV5-5,ASSSGTGKEAF
TRBJ2-3,TRBV10-3,AISFFRTSRKDTQY